This T cell receptor beta chain was sequenced during a study of cytomegalovirus exposure and HLA in healthy donors. Primers for the PCR totalled 60 Vbeta and 13 Jbeta. Generated by immunoSEQ multiplex PCR, the TCRdb table keeps only in-frame clones and is missing some. The sample carries roughly 200,000 clones, approximately 90% recorded once. Donors counted as nominally healthy when sampled, yet unrecorded immune exposures were likely. The specimen sequenced was PBMCs. This sequence was found in a boy under 10 years old in good health and CMV-seronegative.

Here the CDR3 reads CASSGGVMGWETQYF. CDR3 bases: TGTGCCAGCTCAGGGGGCGTGATGGGTTGGGAGACCCAGTACTTC. The V and J genes are TRBV7-9 and TRBJ2-5, with 8 bases that match TRBD1. The CDR3 sequence is 15 residues long. Germline lookup yields CDR1 SEHNR and CDR2 FQNEAQ (reference sequence). V was pared by 8 bases and J by 5 bases, with 13 bases of the junction left unmatched.